Detailed here is one T cell receptor (beta chain). Its antigen is as yet unknown. The sample is drawn from a study of beta chain features in type 1 diabetes. Overall study results and limits: The influence of HLA type on TCRB rearrangement stayed undetermined.

Expressed TCRB transcripts were sequenced, since all the RNA that had been isolated was reverse transcribed. Assay used: immunoSEQ multiplex PCR; TCRdb lists only in-frame clones, some missing. In the table there are a few hundred thousand clones, roughly 15% of which are singletons. The sample comprised naive CD4+ T cells from blood. The clonotype comes from a woman aged 18-30 years in good health.

CDR3 loop: CASSPREGRTQPQHF. The DNA for the CDR3 is TGTGCCAGCTCACCACGGGAGGGTCGCACTCAGCCCCAGCATTTT. V usage is TRBV18 and J usage is TRBJ1-5, with D unresolved. Germline lookup yields CDR1 KGHSH and CDR2 LQKENI. The CDR3 has 15 residues. V dropped 1 base and J dropped 6 bases, with 13 bases sitting between them.